The 4 T cell receptor beta chains presented below share a single source sample, sequenced in a study of CD8+CD57+ T cells in acquired aplastic anemia (dated by TCRdb to between 2018 and 2020). Flow cytometry had shown CD8+CD57+ cell expansion in the patients selected for sequencing. The sample was run on an Illumina HiSeq 2000. TCR beta VDJ combination and CDR3 sequence profiling used genomic DNA as the template. The public reads were reanalyzed by TCRdb: fastp trimming at Q25, MiXCR alignment, in-frame beta chains only. Merged by CDR3 protein, the rows form single entries marked with the most common genes and DNA. The sample table shows a few hundred thousand distinct CDR3 sequences, and approximately 86% are seen once. Together, the top ten hold less than 50% of the sample. The sequenced sample was sorted CD4+, CD8+, or CD8+CD57+ T cells (not recorded which) from PBMCs. These receptors came from a human donor with aplastic anemia.

A remark on this clonotype: The junction and the germline gene differ at one end; a read error may be behind it. This chain links TRBV11-2 with TRBJ1-1; no clear D. The germline V gene encodes CDR1 SGHAT and CDR2 FQNNGV. CDR3 length: 15 amino acids. CDR3 sequence reads: CASSLAGGRNAEAFF. As DNA, the CDR3 is TGTGCCAGCAGCTTAGCGGGAGGACGGAACGCTGAAGCTTTCTTT.

A word on this clonotype: Because the CDR3 is missing its conserved closing phenylalanine or tryptophan, this is likely a read error. Because the CDR3's place on the DNA is in doubt, the DNA is left out and the CDR3 is given as listed by TCRdb. The CDR3 protein is CASSLVPGGPAL. The chain links TRBV7-8 to TRBJ2-2; TRBD2 is taken as the D call from the table, unchecked against the DNA. The CDR3 contains 12 residues when both ends are counted. From germline, CDR1 is SGHVS and CDR2 FQNEAQ.

Comment on this clonotype: The junction departs from germline at one end; a sequencing error may be responsible. This chain uses TRBV7-3 with TRBJ2-1, with a weak D call TRBD2 (5 bases). From germline, CDR1 is SGHTA and CDR2 FQGTGA. This CDR3 is built from 13 residues. CDR3 nucleotides: TGTGCCAGCAGCTCAGCGGTTACGGGTGGAGAGATCTTC. The encoded protein is CASSSAVTGGEIF.

As for this clonotype: An end of the junction differs from the germline gene, which may be a read error. The chain joins TRBV7-9 to TRBJ1-5; no reliable D call. Germline lookup yields CDR1 SEHNR and CDR2 FQNEAQ (reference sequence). The CDR3 totals 14 residues. Here the CDR3 reads CASSEAKSKQPQHF. CDR3 nucleotide sequence: TGTGCCAGCAGCGAAGCAAAAAGCAAGCAGCCCCAGCATTTT.